This T cell receptor beta chain was captured in a study of a mutant IDH1 vaccine in newly diagnosed glioma. The wider study: The start of vaccination came 4-6 weeks after radiotherapy alone, or with temozolomide cycles.

Only in-frame clones appear in the TCRdb table, and some are missing; sequencing was by immunoSEQ multiplex PCR. Found here are around 60,000 clones, approximately 88% of them singletons; the top ten hold more than 7.5%. Remarks on this clone: The antigen remains unidentified. A read error may account for a junction end that differs from germline.

Germline V gives CDR1 SSHAT, CDR2 FNYEAQ (reference sequence). The CDR3 covers 14 residues. Time point here: week 11, during vaccination. The study gave 300 ug of mutant IDH1 20-mer peptide per vaccine dose, with topical imiquimod. This TCR derives from a woman in her forties or fifties with glioma. This rearrangement joins TRBV7-7 to TRBJ2-7; the match to TRBD1 covers 7 bases. This specimen consisted of PBMCs, obtained from a glioma patient whose treatment included an IDH1 peptide vaccine. The DNA for the CDR3 is TGTGCTAGCAGCCTAGGGACAGCTACCTACGAGCAGTACTTC. This encodes CASSLGTATYEQYF.